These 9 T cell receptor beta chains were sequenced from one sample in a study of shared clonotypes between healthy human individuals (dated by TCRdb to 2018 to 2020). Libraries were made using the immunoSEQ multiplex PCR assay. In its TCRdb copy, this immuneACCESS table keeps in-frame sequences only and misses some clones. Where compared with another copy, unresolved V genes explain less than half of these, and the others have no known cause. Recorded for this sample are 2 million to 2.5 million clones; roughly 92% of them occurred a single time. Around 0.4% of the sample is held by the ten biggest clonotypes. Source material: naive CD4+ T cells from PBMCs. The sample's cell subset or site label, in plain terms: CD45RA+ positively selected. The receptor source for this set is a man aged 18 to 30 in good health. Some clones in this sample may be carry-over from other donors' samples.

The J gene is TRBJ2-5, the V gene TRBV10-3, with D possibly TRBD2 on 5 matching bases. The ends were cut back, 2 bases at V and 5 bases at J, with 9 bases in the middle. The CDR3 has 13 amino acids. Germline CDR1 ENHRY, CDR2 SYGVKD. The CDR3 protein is CAISERGPETQYF. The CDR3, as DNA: TGTGCCATCAGTGAGCGGGGTCCGGAGACCCAGTACTTC.

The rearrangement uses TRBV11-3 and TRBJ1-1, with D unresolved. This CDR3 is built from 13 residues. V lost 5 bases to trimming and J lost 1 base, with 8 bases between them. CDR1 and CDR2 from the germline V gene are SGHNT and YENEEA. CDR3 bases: TGTGCCAGCAGCCCCTCAGCGAACACTGAAGCTTTCTTT. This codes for CASSPSANTEAFF.

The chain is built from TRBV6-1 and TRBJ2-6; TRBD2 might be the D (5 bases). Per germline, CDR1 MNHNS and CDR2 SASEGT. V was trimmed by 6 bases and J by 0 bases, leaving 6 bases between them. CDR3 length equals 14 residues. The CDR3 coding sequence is TGTGCCAGCAGGGGAGTCTCTGGGGCCAACGTCCTGACTTTC. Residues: CASRGVSGANVLTF.

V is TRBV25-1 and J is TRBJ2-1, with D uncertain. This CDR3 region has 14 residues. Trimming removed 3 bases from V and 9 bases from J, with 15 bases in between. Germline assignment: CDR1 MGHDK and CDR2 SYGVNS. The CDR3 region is CASSEGFTWGEQFF. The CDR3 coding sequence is TGTGCCAGCAGTGAGGGATTTACGTGGGGTGAGCAGTTCTTC.

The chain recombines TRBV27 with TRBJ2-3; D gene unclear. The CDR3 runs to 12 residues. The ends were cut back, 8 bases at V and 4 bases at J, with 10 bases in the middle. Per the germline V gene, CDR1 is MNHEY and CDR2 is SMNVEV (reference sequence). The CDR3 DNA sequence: TGTGCCAGCCATAAACATTCAGATACGCAGTATTTT. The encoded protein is CASHKHSDTQYF.

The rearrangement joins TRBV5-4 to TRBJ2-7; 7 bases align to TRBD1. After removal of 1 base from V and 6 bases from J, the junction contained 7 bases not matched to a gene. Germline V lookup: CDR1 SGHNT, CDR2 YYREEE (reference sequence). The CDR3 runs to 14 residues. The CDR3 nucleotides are TGTGCCAGCAGCTTGAGTGGACAGGATCGCGAGCAGTACTTC. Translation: CASSLSGQDREQYF.

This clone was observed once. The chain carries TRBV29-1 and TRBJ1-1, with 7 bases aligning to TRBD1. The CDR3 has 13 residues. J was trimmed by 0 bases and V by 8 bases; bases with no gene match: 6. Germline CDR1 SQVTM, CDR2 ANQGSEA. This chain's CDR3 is CSTQTGMNTEAFF. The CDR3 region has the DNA TGCAGCACTCAGACAGGGATGAACACTGAAGCTTTCTTT.

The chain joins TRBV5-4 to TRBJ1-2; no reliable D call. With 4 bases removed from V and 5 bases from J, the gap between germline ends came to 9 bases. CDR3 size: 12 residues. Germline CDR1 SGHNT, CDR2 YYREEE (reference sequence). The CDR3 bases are TGTGCCAGCAGCCATCCCGTTTATGGCTACACCTTC. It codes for CASSHPVYGYTF.

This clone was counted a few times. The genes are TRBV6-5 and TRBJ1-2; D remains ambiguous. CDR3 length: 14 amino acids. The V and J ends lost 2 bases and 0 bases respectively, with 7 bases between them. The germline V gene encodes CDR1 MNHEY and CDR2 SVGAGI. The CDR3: CASSYTNTNYGYTF. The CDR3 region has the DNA TGTGCCAGCAGTTACACGAACACTAACTATGGCTACACCTTC.